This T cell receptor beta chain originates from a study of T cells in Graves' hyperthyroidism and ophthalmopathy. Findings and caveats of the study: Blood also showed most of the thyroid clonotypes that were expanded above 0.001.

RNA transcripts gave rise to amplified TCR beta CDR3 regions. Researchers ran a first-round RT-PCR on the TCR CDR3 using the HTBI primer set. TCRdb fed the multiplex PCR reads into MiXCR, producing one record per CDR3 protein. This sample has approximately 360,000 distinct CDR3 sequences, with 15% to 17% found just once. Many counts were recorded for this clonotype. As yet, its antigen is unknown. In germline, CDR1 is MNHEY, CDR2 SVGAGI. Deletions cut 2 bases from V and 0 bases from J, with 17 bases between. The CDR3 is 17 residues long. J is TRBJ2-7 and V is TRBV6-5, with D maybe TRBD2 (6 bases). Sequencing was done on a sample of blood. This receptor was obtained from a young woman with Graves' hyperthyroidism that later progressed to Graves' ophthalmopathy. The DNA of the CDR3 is TGTGCCAGCAGTTACCGGAGGGGACGCGGGAACTCCTACGAGCAGTACTTC. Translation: CASSYRRGRGNSYEQYF.